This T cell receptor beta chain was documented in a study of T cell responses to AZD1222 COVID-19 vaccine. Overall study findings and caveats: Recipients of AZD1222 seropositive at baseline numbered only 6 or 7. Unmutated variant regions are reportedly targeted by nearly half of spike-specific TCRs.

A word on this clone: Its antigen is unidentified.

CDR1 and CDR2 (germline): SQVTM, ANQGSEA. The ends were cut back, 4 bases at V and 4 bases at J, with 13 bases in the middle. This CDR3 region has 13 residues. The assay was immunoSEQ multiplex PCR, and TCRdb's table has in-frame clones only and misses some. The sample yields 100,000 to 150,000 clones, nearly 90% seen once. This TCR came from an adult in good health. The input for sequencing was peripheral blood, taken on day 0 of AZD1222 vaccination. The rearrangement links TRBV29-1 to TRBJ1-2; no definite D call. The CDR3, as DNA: TGCAGCGTTGGGTCGGGAACGGGCTATGGCTACACCTTC. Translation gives CSVGSGTGYGYTF.